These 10 T cell receptor beta chains originate from one sample sequenced in a study of blood T cell repertoires in COVID-19. Only in-frame clones appear in the TCRdb table, and some are missing; sequencing was by immunoSEQ multiplex PCR. Of roughly 330,000 clones in the sample, about 86% were seen once. The source material was peripheral blood. Receptors were obtained from a woman aged 50 to 60 with acute or convalescent COVID-19.

The rearrangement joins TRBV7-9 to TRBJ2-5; 8 positions match TRBD1. The CDR3 covers 14 residues. The germline CDR1 and CDR2 sequences are SEHNR and FQNEAQ (reference sequence). Unmatched junction bases numbered 8, after V lost 7 bases and J lost 4 bases. DNA of the CDR3: TGTGCCAGCAATGATGGACAGGGAGGAGAGACCCAGTACTTC. Protein sequence: CASNDGQGGETQYF.

The chain employs TRBV12-3 or TRBV12-4 and TRBJ2-2, with D possibly being TRBD2 (6 bases). This CDR3 has 13 residues. V was trimmed by 8 bases and J by 3 bases, leaving 10 bases between them. CDR3 nucleotides: TGTGCCAGCTGCGGACTACACACCGGGGAGCTGTTTTTT. Translation gives CASCGLHTGELFF.

This clone occurred a few times. The chain joins TRBV6-6 to TRBJ2-7; D perhaps matches TRBD2 (5 bases). This CDR3 is built from 14 residues. With 5 bases removed from V and 0 bases from J, the gap between germline ends came to 11 bases. Germline V CDR1 and CDR2: MNHNY, SVGAGI (reference sequence). The CDR3 sequence is CASSTTTYSYEQYF. The CDR3, as DNA: TGTGCCAGCAGTACGACTACCTACTCCTACGAGCAGTACTTC.

The J gene is TRBJ1-2, the V gene TRBV5-1, with 9 bases aligning to TRBD1. Germline V CDR1 and CDR2: SGHRS, YFSETQ. Losses at the gene ends were 4 bases for V and 2 bases for J; bases not matched to a gene: 12. The CDR3 totals 17 residues. The DNA for the CDR3 is TGCGCCAGCAGCCAAAACCCGGTAGGACAGGGGAACTATGGCTACACCTTC. This translates into CASSQNPVGQGNYGYTF. The complete variable domain, with remaining parts taken from reference TRBV5-1 and TRBJ1-2, reads KAGVTQTPRYLIKTRGQQVTLSCSPISGHRSVSWYQQTPGQGLQFLFEYFSETQRNKGNFPGRFSGRQFSNSRSEMNVSTLELGDSALYLCASSQNPVGQGNYGYTFGSGTRLTVV.

The gene calls are TRBV6-1 and TRBJ1-6, with D tentatively TRBD1 (5 bases). The germline CDR1 and CDR2 sequences are MNHNS and SASEGT. V was pared by 3 bases and J by 10 bases, with 13 bases between. The length of the CDR3 is 14 residues. The CDR3 nucleotides read TGTGCCAGCAGTGAGGGGGGATTGTTGTCACCCCTCCACTTT. The encoded protein is CASSEGGLLSPLHF.

J is TRBJ1-5 and V is TRBV2, with D maybe TRBD1 (6 bases). Trimming took off 8 bases at V and 2 bases at J, with 13 bases between the two ends. The CDR3 length is 14 residues. From germline, CDR1 is SNHLY and CDR2 FYNNEI. In DNA, the CDR3 is TGTGCCAGCGGAGGGGGGGCCCGCAATCAGCCCCAGCATTTT. Amino acid sequence: CASGGGARNQPQHF.

J is TRBJ1-4 and V is TRBV6-5, with no clear D. Deletions cut 6 bases from V and 8 bases from J, with 16 bases between. Germline V gene lookup returns CDR1 MNHEY and CDR2 SVGAGI. This CDR3 contains 14 residues. The CDR3 coding sequence is TGTGCCAGCAGAGACCCAACAGAACGAGAAAAACTGTTTTTT. Its translation: CASRDPTEREKLFF.

This clone showed up just a few times. The CDR3 DNA reads TGTGCCAGCAGCTCCGGACAGCCCCATGAAAAACTGTTTTTT. Translating gives CASSSGQPHEKLFF. The chain joins TRBV5-6 to TRBJ1-4; D may be TRBD1 (6 bases). The CDR3 covers 14 residues. Between the trimmed V and J ends, which lost 3 bases and 6 bases, there was a span of 12 bases. In germline, CDR1 is SGHDT, CDR2 YYEEEE.

This clone was counted between two and nine times. The genes are TRBV12-3 or TRBV12-4 and TRBJ1-2; 7 bases align to TRBD1. V gave up 6 bases and J gave up 11 bases; unmatched junction bases: 12. The length of the CDR3 is 13 residues. For the CDR3, the DNA is TGTGCCAGCAGCTATCGACAGGGTACACCTTACACCTTC. Its translation: CASSYRQGTPYTF.

J is TRBJ2-3 and V is TRBV21-1; the tabulated D call, TRBD1, remains unverified against the DNA. TRBV21-1 is shown as a pseudogene. This CDR3 spans 13 amino acids. The CDR3 loop reads CASSHRQEDTQYF. The CDR3 DNA reads as TGTGCCAGCAGCCATAGACAGGAGGATACGCAGTATTTT.